This TCR beta chain was captured in a study of identical twins. Study findings and constraints: Abundant beta clonotypes from cord blood bore fewer insertions; memory repertoires lacked this pattern.

TCRdb processed the 5' RACE reads anew with MiXCR; each CDR3 protein has one entry. The sample consists of over 500,000 distinct CDR3 sequences, approximately 22% of them appearing once. This CDR3 has 12 residues. V lost 5 bases and J 8 bases, leaving 15 bases between the germline ends. CDR1 is DFQATT and CDR2 is SNEGSKA in the germline V gene (reference sequence). Only a few counts were recorded for this clonotype. The antigen is not known. The same specimen was also included in a second study, on T cells expressing NK-cell markers. In that study: Seven sequenced donors out of eight were HCMV-seropositive, one seronegative. A handful of donors showed these clonotypes also leading the CD3+CD56-NKG2C+ fraction.

This chain links TRBV20-1 with TRBJ1-2, with a possible D match to TRBD1 (5 bases). Sequencing was done on a sample of CD4+ T cells sorted from blood. This TCR came from a woman younger than 30 in good health. CDR3 sequence reads: CSAPDSRVGYTF. CDR3 coding DNA: TGCAGTGCTCCCGACAGCCGGGTAGGCTACACCTTC.